This passage covers 32 T cell receptor beta chains from one sample sequenced in a study of CD8 T cells in ankylosing spondylitis. Each CDR3 protein is one row after TCRdb ran MiXCR on the 5' RACE reads. The sample lists over 150,000 distinct CDR3 sequences; roughly 18% were seen once. Sequencing was done on a sample of blood, either unsorted or a sorted T cell fraction (not recorded which). All receptors derive from a male donor aged 5 to 30 with ankylosing spondylitis or in good health (not recorded which).

This clonotype showed up many times. This sequence joins TRBV6-5 and TRBJ2-2; the D is unclear. This CDR3 is 13 amino acids long. Trimming took off 0 bases at V and 5 bases at J, with 4 bases between the two ends. Germline-derived CDR1 and CDR2 are MNHEY and SVGAGI. The CDR3 loop is CASSYSVTGELFF. CDR3 sequence (DNA): TGTGCCAGCAGTTACTCTGTTACCGGGGAGCTGTTTTTT.

In its sample, this clonotype was seen many times. The rearrangement links TRBV12-3 or TRBV12-4 to TRBJ2-3, with a tentative D call TRBD2 (6 bases). Deletions cut 5 bases from V and 0 bases from J, with 15 bases between. This CDR3 has 16 amino acids. This CDR3 is CASSPIRERSTDTQYF. CDR3 DNA: TGTGCCAGCAGTCCCATCCGGGAGCGGAGCACAGATACGCAGTATTTT.

This rearrangement joins TRBV14 to TRBJ1-1, with a possible D match to TRBD1 (6 bases). CDR1 is SGHDN, CDR2 FVKESK, per germline. The CDR3 loop spans 15 amino acids. Trimming removed 1 base at V and 2 bases at J, with 11 bases between. CDR3 in amino acids: CASSQAGAGNTEAFF. In DNA form, the CDR3 reads TGTGCCAGCAGCCAAGCAGGGGCCGGCAACACTGAAGCTTTCTTT.

This clonotype occurred many times. This chain joins TRBV15 and TRBJ2-5; 7 positions agree with TRBD2. Germline V gene lookup returns CDR1 LNHNV and CDR2 YYDKDF (reference sequence). The CDR3 covers 18 residues. Trimming cost V 5 bases and J 6 bases; bases outside gene matches: 21. CDR3: CATSVWSSLAGRGKTQYF. The CDR3 nucleotides read TGTGCCACCAGCGTGTGGTCCAGTTTAGCGGGCCGAGGGAAGACCCAGTACTTC.

This chain uses TRBV4-1 with TRBJ2-7; D remains ambiguous. Germline V gene sequence: CDR1 MGHRA, CDR2 YSYEKL. Between the trimmed V and J ends, which lost 2 bases and 5 bases, there was a span of 10 bases. This CDR3 has 13 amino acids. CDR3 sequence reads: CASSQLLAHEQYF. The DNA for the CDR3 is TGCGCCAGCAGCCAACTCTTGGCGCACGAGCAGTACTTC.

This clonotype was counted at least ten times. CDR3 loop: CASSSQAGTVYNEQFF. As DNA, the CDR3 is TGTGCCAGCAGTTCACAGGCCGGGACAGTATACAATGAGCAGTTCTTC. This chain links TRBV7-2 with TRBJ2-1, with 7 positions matching TRBD1. Trimming took 6 bases from V and 4 from J; bases not matched to a gene: 12. This CDR3 comprises 16 residues. The germline V gene encodes CDR1 SGHTA and CDR2 FQGNSA.

Ten or more counts support this clonotype. The chain recombines TRBV4-3 with TRBJ1-1; D gene ambiguous. This CDR3 comprises 16 residues. The germline V and J ends were trimmed by 0 bases and 1 base, with 12 bases remaining between them. Germline lookup yields CDR1 LGHNA and CDR2 YSLEER. In nucleotides, the CDR3 is TGCGCCAGCAGCCAAGAGAACAGCCTAAAGAACACTGAAGCTTTCTTT. Encoded protein: CASSQENSLKNTEAFF.

This chain connects TRBV6-5 to TRBJ2-1, with D possibly matching TRBD2 (6 bases). The CDR3 contains 16 residues. The germline CDR1 and CDR2 sequences are MNHEY and SVGAGI. The V gene lost 4 bases and the J gene lost 6 bases, with 19 bases spanning the gap. CDR3 coding DNA: TGTGCCAGCAGTTCACCGAGGAGGGGTGGTGGCAATGAGCAGTTCTTC. This encodes CASSSPRRGGGNEQFF.

This chain joins TRBV24-1 and TRBJ2-1, with 8 bases that match TRBD2. This CDR3 is 19 amino acids long. Trimming removed 4 bases from V and 1 base from J; junction bases left unmatched: 14. Looked up from germline, CDR1 is KGHDR and CDR2 is SFDVKD. The CDR3 loop reads CATSDIPGLEFGSYNEQFF. The DNA of the CDR3 is TGTGCCACCAGTGACATCCCGGGACTAGAATTCGGGTCCTACAATGAGCAGTTCTTC.

This clonotype was counted ten times or more. The DNA of the CDR3 is TGTGCCAGCACCCGGGACCCGAACACCGGGGAGCTGTTTTTT. It specifies CASTRDPNTGELFF. The gene calls are TRBV7-6 and TRBJ2-2; D tentatively fits TRBD1 or TRBD2 (5 bases each). Germline lookup yields CDR1 SGHVS and CDR2 FNYEAQ. This CDR3 has 14 residues. The V gene lost 7 bases and the J gene lost 0 bases, with 9 bases spanning the gap.

This clonotype was picked up many times. V is TRBV6-1 and J is TRBJ2-7; tentatively, D is TRBD2 (5 bases). The ends were cut back, 0 bases at V and 3 bases at J, with 15 bases in the middle. Germline values: CDR1 MNHNS, CDR2 SASEGT. The CDR3 consists of 16 residues. This CDR3 reads CASSEAGQAGDYEQYF. The CDR3 nucleotides read TGTGCCAGCAGTGAAGCTGGGCAGGCGGGCGACTACGAGCAGTACTTC.

At least ten counts were recorded for this clonotype. The V call is TRBV12-3 or TRBV12-4, the J call TRBJ2-5; D remains unclear. This CDR3 spans 14 amino acids. V lost 6 bases, J lost 5 bases, and 16 bases lay in between. In DNA, the CDR3 is TGTGCCAGCAGGCAGACTCAAGTGGGGGAGACCCAGTACTTC. The encoded protein is CASRQTQVGETQYF.

In this sample, this clonotype turned up many times. V gene TRBV20-1 combines with J gene TRBJ2-5, with 8 bases that match TRBD1. J gave up 4 bases and V 6 bases, and 7 bases lay outside the gene matches. CDR3 length: 13 residues. CDR1 is DFQATT, CDR2 SNEGSKA, per germline (reference sequence). Here the CDR3 reads CSATRQGRETQYF. DNA for the CDR3: TGCAGTGCCACGCGACAGGGGAGAGAGACCCAGTACTTC.

This clonotype was observed a single time. The chain has TRBV20-1 and TRBJ2-1; TRBD2 aligns across 9 bases. The CDR3 covers 17 residues. Germline V lookup: CDR1 DFQATT, CDR2 SNEGSKA (reference sequence). V was pared by 0 bases and J by 1 base, with 7 bases of the junction left unmatched. This CDR3 is CSARDPAGGPSYNEQFF. In nucleotides, the CDR3 is TGCAGTGCTAGAGATCCTGCGGGAGGGCCATCCTACAATGAGCAGTTCTTC.

This clonotype was recorded at least ten times. The CDR3: CASSGSNYGYTF. The DNA of the CDR3 is TGTGCCAGCAGTGGGAGTAACTATGGCTACACCTTC. The chain recombines TRBV12-3 or TRBV12-4 with TRBJ1-2; no firm D call. With 5 bases removed from V and 1 base from J, the gap between germline ends came to 5 bases. There are 12 residues in the CDR3.

The chain recombines TRBV18 with TRBJ2-1; perhaps TRBD1 as D (6 bases). There are 16 residues in the CDR3. V dropped 6 bases and J dropped 1 base, with 16 bases sitting between them. Germline V lookup: CDR1 KGHSH, CDR2 LQKENI. The CDR3 bases are TGTGCCAGCTCCCGAGGGGGTGGTTCTTCCTACAATGAGCAGTTCTTC. It translates to CASSRGGGSSYNEQFF.

There are a few counts of this clonotype. This rearrangement joins TRBV7-9 to TRBJ2-5; TRBD1 is a possible D gene (6 bases). Between the trimmed V and J ends, which lost 5 bases and 5 bases, there was a span of 18 bases. The germline gives CDR1 SEHNR, CDR2 FQNEAQ (reference sequence). The CDR3 has 15 amino acids. CDR3 in amino acids: CASSRDRTVRETQYF. In DNA, the CDR3 is TGTGCCAGCAGCCGAGACCGGACAGTCCGTGAGACCCAGTACTTC.

The rearrangement joins TRBV15 to TRBJ2-1, with 7 nucleotides matching TRBD2. The V gene's germline CDR1 is LNHNV and CDR2 YYDKDF (reference sequence). The trim removed 0 bases at V and 6 bases at J, leaving 5 bases unmatched. The CDR3 spans 15 residues. The CDR3 bases are TGTGCCACCAGCAGAGATGCGGGACTATTCAATGAGCAGTTCTTC. Amino acid sequence: CATSRDAGLFNEQFF.

This clonotype came up once. V gene TRBV29-1 combines with J gene TRBJ2-1; D gene uncertain. This CDR3 is 10 amino acids long. Trimming removed 5 bases at V and 9 bases at J, with 8 bases between. From germline, CDR1 is SQVTM and CDR2 ANQGSEA. The chain's CDR3 is CSVRGLEQFF. The CDR3 nucleotides are TGCAGCGTTCGAGGTCTTGAGCAGTTCTTC.

The chain carries TRBV29-1 and TRBJ2-1; D is undetermined. CDR1 is SQVTM and CDR2 is ANQGSEA in the germline V gene. V dropped 4 bases and J dropped 8 bases, with 12 bases sitting between them. The CDR3 has 12 residues. The CDR3 bases are TGCAGCGTTGGTGGGCGAGTTCATGAGCAGTTCTTC. This codes for CSVGGRVHEQFF.

The chain couples TRBV20-1 to TRBJ2-7; 8 nucleotides line up with TRBD2. The junction had 17 bases not matched to a gene; V was cut back by 0 bases and J by 7 bases. The CDR3 runs 17 residues. Germline lookup yields CDR1 DFQATT and CDR2 SNEGSKA (reference sequence). The CDR3 loop is CSARDLSGSHGLREQYV. Written as DNA, the CDR3 is TGCAGTGCTAGAGATTTAAGCGGGAGCCACGGCCTTCGAGAGCAGTACGTC.

In this sample, this clonotype turned up a few times. The chain employs TRBV18 and TRBJ2-7; D may be TRBD1 (5 bases). Looked up from germline, CDR1 is KGHSH and CDR2 is LQKENI. Deletions cut 1 base from V and 3 bases from J, with 7 bases between. This CDR3 is built from 13 residues. The CDR3 DNA follows: TGTGCCAGCTCACCACAGACAGACTACGAGCAGTACGTC. This sequence encodes CASSPQTDYEQYV.

This clonotype has ten or more counts. The chain links TRBV11-2 to TRBJ1-4, with a tentative D call TRBD1 (6 bases). In germline, CDR1 is SGHAT, CDR2 FQNNGV. CDR3 length: 14 residues. V lost 1 base, J lost 8 bases, and 11 bases lay in between. CDR3 nucleotides: TGTGCCAGCAGCTTAGGCAGGGGAGGGGAAAAACTGTTTTTT. This gives the protein CASSLGRGGEKLFF.

This clonotype was recorded at least ten times. The J gene is TRBJ1-2, the V gene TRBV25-1, with D unclear. Germline CDR1 and CDR2: MGHDK and SYGVNS. This CDR3 is built from 15 residues. V was trimmed by 3 bases and J by 6 bases, leaving 17 bases between them. The CDR3 loop is CASSDYRVDPNGYTF. CDR3 nucleotides: TGTGCCAGCAGTGATTACCGGGTCGACCCGAATGGCTACACCTTC.

This clonotype was picked up many times. The genes are TRBV4-3 and TRBJ2-7; the D gene is possibly TRBD1 (7 bases). The CDR3 runs 14 residues. Germline CDR1 is LGHNA and CDR2 is YSLEER. V dropped 4 bases and J dropped 2 bases, with 12 bases sitting between them. The CDR3 DNA reads as TGCGCCAGCAGCCGACAGGGAGGCCCCTACGAGCAGTACTTC. Translation gives CASSRQGGPYEQYF.

This clonotype has ten or more counts. This chain connects TRBV5-1 to TRBJ2-5; no definite D call. Germline V CDR1 and CDR2: SGHRS, YFSETQ. CDR3 length: 12 amino acids. V was trimmed by 4 bases and J by 2 bases, leaving 6 bases between them. Here the CDR3 reads CASSTSQETQYF. The CDR3 coding sequence is TGCGCCAGCAGCACCTCACAAGAGACCCAGTACTTC. Full variable domain (remainder filled in from reference TRBV5-1 and TRBJ2-5): KAGVTQTPRYLIKTRGQQVTLSCSPISGHRSVSWYQQTPGQGLQFLFEYFSETQRNKGNFPGRFSGRQFSNSRSEMNVSTLELGDSALYLCASSTSQETQYFGPGTRLLVL.

This chain uses TRBV3-1 with TRBJ2-7, with a possible D match to TRBD2 (5 bases). Germline-derived CDR1 and CDR2 are LGHDT and YNNKEL (reference sequence). This CDR3 has 13 residues. V lost 1 base, J lost 6 bases, and 10 bases lay in between. This CDR3 reads CASSQGRVGEQYV. CDR3 nucleotides: TGTGCCAGCAGCCAAGGGCGGGTGGGCGAGCAGTACGTC.

With regard to this clonotype: With a much larger clone just one base away, this may be a read error. The gene calls are TRBV24-1 and TRBJ2-3; perhaps D is TRBD1 or TRBD2 (5 bases each). V was cut by 5 bases and J by 6 bases, with 11 bases left in between. The CDR3 has 13 amino acids. CDR1 and CDR2 (germline): KGHDR, SFDVKD. CDR3 nucleotide sequence: TGTGCCACCAGTGCCCTCCGGGGCGATACGCAGTATTTT. Residues: CATSALRGDTQYF.

This clonotype was recorded at least ten times. The chain has TRBV7-9 and TRBJ1-1; D remains ambiguous. V gave up 2 bases and J gave up 5 bases, with 12 bases separating them. CDR1 is SEHNR and CDR2 is FQNEAQ in the germline V gene (reference sequence). This CDR3 is built from 14 residues. CDR3 loop: CASSLSGLGTEAFF. The CDR3 nucleotides read TGTGCCAGCAGCTTATCGGGGTTAGGGACTGAAGCTTTCTTT.

This clonotype was seen at least ten times. This chain links TRBV15 with TRBJ2-5; D gene uncertain. Trimming shortened V by 3 bases and J by 5 bases, and 4 bases separated the two germline ends. The germline gives CDR1 LNHNV, CDR2 YYDKDF (reference sequence). This CDR3 is built from 11 residues. The CDR3 region has the DNA TGTGCCACCAGCAGGACTGAGACCCAGTACTTC. Encoded protein: CATSRTETQYF. The variable domain in full, with the rest retrieved from reference TRBV15 and TRBJ2-5, is DAMVIQNPRYQVTQFGKPVTLSCSQTLNHNVMYWYQQKSSQAPKLLFHYYDKDFNNEADTPDNFQSRRPNTSFCFLDIRSPGLGDTAMYLCATSRTETQYFGPGTRLLVL.

The chain has TRBV20-1 and TRBJ2-7; possible D gene TRBD1, 5 bases. The V gene lost 3 bases and the J gene lost 2 bases, with 11 bases spanning the gap. Germline CDR1 reads DFQATT; CDR2 reads SNEGSKA (reference sequence). The CDR3 consists of 13 residues. The CDR3 here is CSARGQETYEQYV. CDR3 coding DNA: TGCAGTGCTAGGGGGCAAGAAACCTACGAGCAGTACGTC.

This chain joins TRBV7-2 and TRBJ2-3; tentative D call: TRBD2 (6 bases). Trimming took 5 bases from V and 2 from J, leaving 17 bases between them. The germline V gene has CDR1 SGHTA and CDR2 FQGNSA. This CDR3 contains 16 residues. The CDR3 here is CASSVRLEIPTDTQYF. The CDR3 coding sequence is TGTGCCAGCAGCGTAAGACTAGAAATTCCCACAGATACGCAGTATTTT.